These 6 T cell receptor beta chains share one sample of origin, sequenced in a study of memory B cells and T cells in multiple sclerosis. Stimulus-free culture yielded autoproliferating CFSE-dim and non-proliferating CFSE-high T cells, each sequenced separately. Replicate wells were pooled after approximately 7 days of stimulus-free culture of about 47 million CFSE-labeled PBMCs. No antigen is known for these receptors. TCRdb's table, derived via immunoSEQ multiplex PCR, lists solely in-frame clones and lacks some. The repertoire consists of some 48,000 clones, with around 80% occurring once and the leading ten covering 0.85% to 1.2%. Input material: PBMCs from blood kept in culture. The receptors originated from a human donor with multiple sclerosis.

V usage is TRBV7-2 and J usage is TRBJ2-1; no reliable D call. Germline V CDR1 and CDR2: SGHTA, FQGNSA. V was cut by 5 bases and J by 5 bases, with 13 bases left in between. The length of the CDR3 is 14 residues. The CDR3 loop reads CASSQEWLDNEQFF. CDR3 sequence (DNA): TGTGCCAGCAGCCAAGAATGGCTCGACAATGAGCAGTTCTTC.

The chain employs TRBV27 and TRBJ2-5, with 8 bases lining up with TRBD1. The J call may be wrong; the DNA end is better matched by TRBJ2-7. This CDR3 is built from 15 residues. Per germline, CDR1 MNHEY and CDR2 SMNVEV (reference sequence). The CDR3 nucleotides read TGTGCCAGCAGTTTACAGGGGGCCGCATCCTACGAGCAGTACTTC. Amino acid sequence: CASSLQGAASYEQYF.

The V call is TRBV7-2, the J call TRBJ1-1; D possibly corresponds to TRBD1 (6 bases). Looked up from germline, CDR1 is SGHTA and CDR2 is FQGNSA. The CDR3 sequence is 16 residues long. V was pared by 0 bases and J by 5 bases, with 16 bases between. The CDR3 coding sequence is TGTGCCAGCAGCTTAGCGTGGGGGCAGGGCCTGACTGAAGCTTTCTTT. Translation gives CASSLAWGQGLTEAFF.

V gene TRBV5-1 combines with J gene TRBJ2-6, with TRBD2 matching over 14 bases. The J segment lost 0 bases and the V segment lost 3 bases, leaving 2 bases of the junction unmatched. The CDR3 has 18 amino acids. CDR1 is SGHRS, CDR2 YFSETQ, per germline. In DNA form, the CDR3 reads TGCGCCAGCAGCTGGACTAGCGGGGGGTACTCTGGGGCCAACGTCCTGACTTTC. Protein: CASSWTSGGYSGANVLTF.

The rearrangement links TRBV5-1 to TRBJ1-6; D call uncertain. V was pared by 0 bases and J by 10 bases, with 8 bases between. CDR3 length: 13 amino acids. Germline assignment: CDR1 SGHRS and CDR2 YFSETQ. CDR3 amino acids: CASSLAVESPLHF. The CDR3 DNA sequence: TGCGCCAGCAGCTTGGCCGTCGAATCACCCCTCCACTTT.

The chain joins TRBV4-1 to TRBJ1-1; TRBD1 matches at 7 bases. This CDR3 has 17 residues. From germline, CDR1 is MGHRA and CDR2 YSYEKL. V shed 3 bases and J 6 bases; nucleotides not matched to a gene: 16. CDR3 DNA: TGCGCCAGCAGCCACCTCCGGGACAGCATAACAGACCCTGAAGCTTTCTTT. Its protein is CASSHLRDSITDPEAFF.